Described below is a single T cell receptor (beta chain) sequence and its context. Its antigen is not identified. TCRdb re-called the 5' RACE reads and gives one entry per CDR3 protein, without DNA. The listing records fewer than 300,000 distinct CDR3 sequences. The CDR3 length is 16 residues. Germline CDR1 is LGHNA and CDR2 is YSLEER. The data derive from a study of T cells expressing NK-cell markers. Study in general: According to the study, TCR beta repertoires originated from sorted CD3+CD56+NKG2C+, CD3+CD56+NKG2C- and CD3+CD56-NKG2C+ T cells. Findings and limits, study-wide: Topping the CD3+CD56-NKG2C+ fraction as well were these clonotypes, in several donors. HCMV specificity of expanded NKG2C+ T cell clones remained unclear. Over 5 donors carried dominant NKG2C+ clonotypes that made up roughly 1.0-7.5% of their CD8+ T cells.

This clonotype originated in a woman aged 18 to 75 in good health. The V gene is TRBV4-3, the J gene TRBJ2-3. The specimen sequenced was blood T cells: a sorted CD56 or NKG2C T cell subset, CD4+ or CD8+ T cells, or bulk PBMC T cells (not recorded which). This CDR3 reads CASSQDLGGGADTQYF.